This TCR beta chain originates from a study of blood T cell repertoires in COVID-19. Study as a whole: From the United States, Italy and Spain came samples of acute and convalescent COVID-19. PBMCs, B-cell-depleted T cells, or T cells were the source of the cDNA or gDNA that made up the material.

Germline V lookup: CDR1 MDHEN, CDR2 SYDVKM. This CDR3 is built from 14 residues. The V gene end was trimmed by 5 bases and the J gene end by 0 bases; junction bases not matched to a gene: 3. Generated by immunoSEQ multiplex PCR, the TCRdb table keeps only in-frame clones and is missing some. The sample has over 150,000 clones; around 85% are singletons. The TCR originated in a man aged 25 to 45 with acute or convalescent COVID-19. Sequenced input: peripheral blood. V is TRBV28 and J is TRBJ1-1; 7 nucleotides agree with TRBD1. This CDR3 reads CASSGTVMNTEAFF. In DNA form, the CDR3 reads TGTGCCAGCAGTGGGACAGTCATGAACACTGAAGCTTTCTTT. The entire variable domain, with the rest obtained from reference TRBV28 and TRBJ1-1, is as follows: DVKVTQSSRYLVKRTGEKVFLECVQDMDHENMFWYRQDPGLGLRLIYFSYDVKMKEKGDIPEGYSVSREKKERFSLILESASTNQTSMYLCASSGTVMNTEAFFGQGTRLTVV.